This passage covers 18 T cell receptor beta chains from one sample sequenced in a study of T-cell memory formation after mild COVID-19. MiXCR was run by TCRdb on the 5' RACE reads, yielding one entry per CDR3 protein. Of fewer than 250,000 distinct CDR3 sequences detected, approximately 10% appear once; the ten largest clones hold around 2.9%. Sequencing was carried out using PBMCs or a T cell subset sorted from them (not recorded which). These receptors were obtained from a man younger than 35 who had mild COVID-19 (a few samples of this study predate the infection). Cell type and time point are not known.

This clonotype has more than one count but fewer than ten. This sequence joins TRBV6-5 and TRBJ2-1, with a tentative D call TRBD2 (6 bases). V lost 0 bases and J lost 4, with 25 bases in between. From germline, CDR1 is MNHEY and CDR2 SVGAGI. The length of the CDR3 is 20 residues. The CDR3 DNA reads TGTGCCAGCAGTTACTCTCCGAGAAATTCGCGGGGCGGCCGGTACAATGAGCAGTTCTTC. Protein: CASSYSPRNSRGGRYNEQFF.

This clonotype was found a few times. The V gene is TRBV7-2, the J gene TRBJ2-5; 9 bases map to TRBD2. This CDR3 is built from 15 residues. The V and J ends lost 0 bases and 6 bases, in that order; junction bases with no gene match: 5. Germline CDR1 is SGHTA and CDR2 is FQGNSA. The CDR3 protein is CASSLALSGGKTQYF. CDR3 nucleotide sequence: TGTGCCAGCAGCTTAGCTTTGAGCGGGGGGAAGACCCAGTACTTC.

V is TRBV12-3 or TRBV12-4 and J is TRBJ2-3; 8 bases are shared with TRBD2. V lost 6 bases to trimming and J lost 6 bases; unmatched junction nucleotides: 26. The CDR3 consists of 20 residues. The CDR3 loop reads CASSGVPGGAGSPFWDTQYF. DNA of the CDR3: TGTGCCAGCAGCGGTGTCCCGGGAGGGGCGGGGTCACCTTTCTGGGATACGCAGTATTTT.

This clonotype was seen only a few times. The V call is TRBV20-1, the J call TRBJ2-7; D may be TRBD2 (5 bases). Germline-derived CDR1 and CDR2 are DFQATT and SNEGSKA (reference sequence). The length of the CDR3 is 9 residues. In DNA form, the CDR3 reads TGCACAAGCGGCCGCGAGCAGTACGTC. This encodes CTSGREQYV.

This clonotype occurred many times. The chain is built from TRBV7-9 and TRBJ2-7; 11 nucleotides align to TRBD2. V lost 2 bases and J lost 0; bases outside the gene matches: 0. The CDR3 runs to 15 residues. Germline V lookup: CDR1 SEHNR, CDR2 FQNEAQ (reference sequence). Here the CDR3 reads CASSLLAGGSYEQYF. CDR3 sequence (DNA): TGTGCCAGCAGCTTACTAGCGGGGGGCTCCTACGAGCAGTACTTC.

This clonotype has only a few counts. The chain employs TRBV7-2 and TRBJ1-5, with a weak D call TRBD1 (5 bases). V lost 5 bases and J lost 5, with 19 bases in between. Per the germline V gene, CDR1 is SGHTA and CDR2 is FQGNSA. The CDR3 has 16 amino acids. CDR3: CASSVARNRLDQPQHF. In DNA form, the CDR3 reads TGTGCCAGCAGCGTCGCGAGGAACAGGCTCGATCAGCCCCAGCATTTT. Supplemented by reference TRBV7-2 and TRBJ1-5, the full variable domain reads GAGVSQSPSNKVTEKGKDVELRCDPISGHTALYWYRQSLGQGLEFLIYFQGNSAPDKSGLPSDRFSAERTGGSVSTLTIQRTQQEDSAVYLCASSVARNRLDQPQHFGDGTRLSIL.

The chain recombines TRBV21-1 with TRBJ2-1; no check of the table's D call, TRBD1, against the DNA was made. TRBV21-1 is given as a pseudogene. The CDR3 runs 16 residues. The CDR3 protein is CASSKTGTRDIDEQFF. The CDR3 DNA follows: TGTGCCAGCAGCAAAACCGGGACAAGGGATATCGATGAGCAGTTCTTC.

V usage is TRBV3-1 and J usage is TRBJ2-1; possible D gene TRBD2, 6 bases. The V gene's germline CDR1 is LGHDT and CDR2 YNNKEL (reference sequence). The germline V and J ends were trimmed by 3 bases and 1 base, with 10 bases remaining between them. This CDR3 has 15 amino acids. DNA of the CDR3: TGTGCCAGCAGCCACGGGAGCGGGTCCTACAATGAGCAGTTCTTC. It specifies CASSHGSGSYNEQFF.

The CDR3 loop reads CASSHRGLAGFLTGELFF. CDR3 DNA sequence: TGTGCCAGCAGCCACCGTGGACTAGCGGGGTTTTTAACCGGGGAGCTGTTTTTT. The chain combines TRBV3-1 with TRBJ2-2, with 12 bases fitting TRBD2. The CDR3 is 18 residues long. After removal of 3 bases from V and 5 bases from J, the junction contained 10 bases not matched to a gene. The germline V gene encodes CDR1 LGHDT and CDR2 YNNKEL (reference sequence).

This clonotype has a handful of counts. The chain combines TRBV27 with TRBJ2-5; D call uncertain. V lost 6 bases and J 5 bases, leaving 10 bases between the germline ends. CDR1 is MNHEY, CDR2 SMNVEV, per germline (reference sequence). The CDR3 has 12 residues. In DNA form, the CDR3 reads TGTGCCAGCAGAGGGCTGGAGGAGACCCAGTACTTC. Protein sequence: CASRGLEETQYF.

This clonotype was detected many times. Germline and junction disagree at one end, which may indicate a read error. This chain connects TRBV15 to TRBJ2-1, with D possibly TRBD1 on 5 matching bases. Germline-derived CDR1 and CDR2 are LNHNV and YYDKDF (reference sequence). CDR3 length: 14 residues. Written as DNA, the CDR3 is TGTGCCACCAGCCGAGACCAGGGCCCCCGGGAGCAGTTCTTC. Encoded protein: CATSRDQGPREQFF.

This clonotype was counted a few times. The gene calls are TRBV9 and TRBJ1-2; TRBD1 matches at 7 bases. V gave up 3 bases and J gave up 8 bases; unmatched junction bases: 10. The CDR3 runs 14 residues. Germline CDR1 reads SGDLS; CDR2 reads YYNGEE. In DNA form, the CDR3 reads TGTGCCAGCAGCGCCGAACAGGGGTTAGGGGGCTACACCTTC. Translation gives CASSAEQGLGGYTF.

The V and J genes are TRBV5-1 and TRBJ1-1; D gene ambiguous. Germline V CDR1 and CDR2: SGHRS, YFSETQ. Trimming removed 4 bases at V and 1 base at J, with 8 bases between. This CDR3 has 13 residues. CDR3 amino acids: CASSPMENTEAFF. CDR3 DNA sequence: TGCGCCAGCAGCCCCATGGAGAACACTGAAGCTTTCTTT.

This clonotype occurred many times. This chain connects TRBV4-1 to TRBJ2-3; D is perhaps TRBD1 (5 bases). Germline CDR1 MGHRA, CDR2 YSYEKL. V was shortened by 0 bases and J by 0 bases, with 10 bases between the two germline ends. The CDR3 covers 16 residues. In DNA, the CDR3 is TGCGCCAGCAGCCAAGAGGGGCTCCCTAGCACAGATACGCAGTATTTT. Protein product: CASSQEGLPSTDTQYF.

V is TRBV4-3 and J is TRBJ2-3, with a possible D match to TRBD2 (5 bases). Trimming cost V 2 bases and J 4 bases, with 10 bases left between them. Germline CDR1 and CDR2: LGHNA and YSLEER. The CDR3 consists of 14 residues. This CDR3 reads CASSQWGEADTQYF. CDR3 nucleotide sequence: TGCGCCAGCAGCCAATGGGGAGAGGCAGATACGCAGTATTTT.

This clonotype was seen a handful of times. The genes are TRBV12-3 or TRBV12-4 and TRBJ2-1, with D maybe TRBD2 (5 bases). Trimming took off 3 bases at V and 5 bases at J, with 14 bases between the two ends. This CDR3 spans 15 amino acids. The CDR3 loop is CASSFGVALNNEQFF. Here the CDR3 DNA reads TGTGCCAGCAGTTTCGGGGTGGCCCTTAACAATGAGCAGTTCTTC.

CDR3 bases: TGCGCCAGCAGAACAGCCGGGACTAGCGGTAACTACGAGCAGTACTTC. It translates to CASRTAGTSGNYEQYF. The chain uses TRBV5-1 and TRBJ2-7, with 11 bases that match TRBD2. This CDR3 comprises 16 residues. V lost 5 bases, J lost 3 bases, and 10 bases stayed unmatched. CDR1 is SGHRS, CDR2 YFSETQ, per germline.

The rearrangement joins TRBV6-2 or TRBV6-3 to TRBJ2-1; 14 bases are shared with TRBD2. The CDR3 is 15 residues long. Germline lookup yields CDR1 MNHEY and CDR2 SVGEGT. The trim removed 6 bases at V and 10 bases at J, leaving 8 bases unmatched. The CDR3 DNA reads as TGTGCCAGCAGCCGACTAGCGGGGGGGCTAGGGGAGCAGTTCTTC. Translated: CASSRLAGGLGEQFF.